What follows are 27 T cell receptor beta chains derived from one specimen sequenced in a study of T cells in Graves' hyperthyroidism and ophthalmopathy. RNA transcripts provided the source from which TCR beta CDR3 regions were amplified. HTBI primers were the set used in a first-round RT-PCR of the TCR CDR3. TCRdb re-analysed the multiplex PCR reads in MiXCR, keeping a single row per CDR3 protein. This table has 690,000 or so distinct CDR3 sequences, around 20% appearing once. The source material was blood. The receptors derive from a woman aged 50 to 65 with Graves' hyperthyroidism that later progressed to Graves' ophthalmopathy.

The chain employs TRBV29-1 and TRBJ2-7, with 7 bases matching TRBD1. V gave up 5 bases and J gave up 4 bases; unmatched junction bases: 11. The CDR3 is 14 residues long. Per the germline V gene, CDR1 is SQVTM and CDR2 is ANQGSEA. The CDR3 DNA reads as TGCAGCGTTATTCCCGGGACAGACGGATACGAGCAGTACTTC. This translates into CSVIPGTDGYEQYF.

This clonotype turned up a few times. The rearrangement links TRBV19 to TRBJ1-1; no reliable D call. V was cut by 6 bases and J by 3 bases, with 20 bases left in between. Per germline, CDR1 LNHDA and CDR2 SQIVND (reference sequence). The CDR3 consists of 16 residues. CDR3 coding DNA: TGTGCCAGTAGACCCCTGGGCCTTGGTGTCGACACTGAAGCTTTCTTT. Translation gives CASRPLGLGVDTEAFF. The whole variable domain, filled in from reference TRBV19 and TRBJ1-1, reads DGGITQSPKYLFRKEGQNVTLSCEQNLNHDAMYWYRQDPGQGLRLIYYSQIVNDFQKGDIAEGYSVSREKKESFPLTVTSAQKNPTAFYLCASRPLGLGVDTEAFFGQGTRLTVV.

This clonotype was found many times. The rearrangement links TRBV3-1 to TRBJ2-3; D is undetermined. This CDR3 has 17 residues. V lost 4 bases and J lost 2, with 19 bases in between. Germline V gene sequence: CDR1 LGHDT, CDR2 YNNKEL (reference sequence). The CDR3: CASSPKLALMPTDTQYF. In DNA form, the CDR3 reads TGTGCCAGCAGCCCCAAGCTCGCCCTTATGCCCACAGATACGCAGTATTTT.

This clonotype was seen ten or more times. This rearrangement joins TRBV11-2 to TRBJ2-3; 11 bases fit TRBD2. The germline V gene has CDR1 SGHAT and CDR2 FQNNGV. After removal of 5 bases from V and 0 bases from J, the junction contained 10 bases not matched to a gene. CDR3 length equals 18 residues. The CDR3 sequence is CASSTTASGGTSTDTQYF. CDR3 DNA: TGTGCCAGCAGCACGACGGCTAGCGGGGGGACTAGCACAGATACGCAGTATTTT.

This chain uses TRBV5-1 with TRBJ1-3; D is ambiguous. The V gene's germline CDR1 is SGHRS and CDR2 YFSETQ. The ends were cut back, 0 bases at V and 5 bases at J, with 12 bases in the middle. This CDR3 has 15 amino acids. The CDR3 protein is CASSLAGDSRNTIYF. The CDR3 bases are TGCGCCAGCAGCTTGGCCGGTGACTCGAGAAACACCATATATTTT.

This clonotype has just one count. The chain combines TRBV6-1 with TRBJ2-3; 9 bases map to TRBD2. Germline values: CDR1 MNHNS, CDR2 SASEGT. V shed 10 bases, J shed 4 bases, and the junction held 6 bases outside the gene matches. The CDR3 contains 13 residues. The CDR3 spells CATAGGLADTQYF. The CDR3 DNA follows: TGTGCCACCGCGGGGGGGCTCGCAGATACGCAGTATTTT.

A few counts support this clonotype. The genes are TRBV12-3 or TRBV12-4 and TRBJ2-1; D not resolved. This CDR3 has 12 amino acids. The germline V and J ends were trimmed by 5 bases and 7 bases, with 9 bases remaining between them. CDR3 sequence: CASSPGWNEQFF. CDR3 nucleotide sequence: TGTGCCAGCAGTCCCGGTTGGAATGAGCAGTTCTTC.

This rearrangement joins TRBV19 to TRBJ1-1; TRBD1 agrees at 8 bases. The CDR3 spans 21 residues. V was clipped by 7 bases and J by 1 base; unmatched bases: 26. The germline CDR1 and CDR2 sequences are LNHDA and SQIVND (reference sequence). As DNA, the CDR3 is TGTGCCAGTACTCCCCGCTCCGACAGGGGAGGTCGAATTGGGGGGAACACTGAAGCTTTCTTT. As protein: CASTPRSDRGGRIGGNTEAFF.

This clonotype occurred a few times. The CDR3 protein is CASSVETGDSPLHF. CDR3 coding DNA: TGTGCCAGCAGCGTAGAGACAGGGGATTCACCCCTCCACTTT. The chain recombines TRBV9 with TRBJ1-6, with 8 bases fitting TRBD1. Germline V gene lookup returns CDR1 SGDLS and CDR2 YYNGEE. This CDR3 region has 14 residues. V trimming: 0 bases; J trimming: 8 bases; junction bases outside the gene matches: 1.

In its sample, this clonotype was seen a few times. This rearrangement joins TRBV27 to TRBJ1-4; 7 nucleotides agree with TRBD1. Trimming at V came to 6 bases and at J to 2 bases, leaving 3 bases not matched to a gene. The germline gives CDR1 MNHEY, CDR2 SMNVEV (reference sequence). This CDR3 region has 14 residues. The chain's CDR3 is CASRIQGTNEKLFF. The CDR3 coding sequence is TGTGCCAGCAGGATACAGGGGACTAATGAAAAACTGTTTTTT.

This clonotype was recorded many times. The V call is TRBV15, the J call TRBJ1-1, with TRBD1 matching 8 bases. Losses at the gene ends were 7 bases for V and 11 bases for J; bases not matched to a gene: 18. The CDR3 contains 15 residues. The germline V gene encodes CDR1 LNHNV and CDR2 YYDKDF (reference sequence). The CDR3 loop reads CATNRGGQGRGRAFF. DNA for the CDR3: TGTGCCACCAACAGGGGGGGGCAGGGGCGAGGACGGGCTTTCTTT.

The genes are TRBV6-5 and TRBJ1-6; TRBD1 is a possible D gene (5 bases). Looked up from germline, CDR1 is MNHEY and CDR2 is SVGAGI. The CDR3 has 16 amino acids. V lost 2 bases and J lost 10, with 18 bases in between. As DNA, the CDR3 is TGTGCCAGCAGTTACCGCCAGGGAGTTCCCGAATCACCCCTCCACTTT. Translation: CASSYRQGVPESPLHF.

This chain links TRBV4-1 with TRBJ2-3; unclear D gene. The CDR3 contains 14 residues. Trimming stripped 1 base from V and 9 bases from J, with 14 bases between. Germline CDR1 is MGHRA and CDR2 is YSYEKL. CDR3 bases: TGCGCCAGCAGCCAAGGCGGTAGGGAAATCACGCAGTATTTT. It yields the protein CASSQGGREITQYF.

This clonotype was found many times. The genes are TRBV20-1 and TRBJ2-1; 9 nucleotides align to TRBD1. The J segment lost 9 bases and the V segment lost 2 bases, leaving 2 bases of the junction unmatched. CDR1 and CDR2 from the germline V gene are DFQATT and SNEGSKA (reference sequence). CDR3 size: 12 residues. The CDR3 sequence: CSARTGGGEQFF. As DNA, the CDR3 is TGCAGTGCTAGAACAGGGGGCGGTGAGCAGTTCTTC.

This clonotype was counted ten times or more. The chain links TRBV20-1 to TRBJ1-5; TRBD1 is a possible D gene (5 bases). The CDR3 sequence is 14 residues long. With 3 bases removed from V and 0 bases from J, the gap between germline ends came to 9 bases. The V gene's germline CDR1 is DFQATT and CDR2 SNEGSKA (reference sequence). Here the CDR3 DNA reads TGCAGTGCTAGTAAGGGGTTTAGCAATCAGCCCCAGCATTTT. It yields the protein CSASKGFSNQPQHF.

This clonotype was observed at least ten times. In DNA form, the CDR3 reads TGTGCCAGCAGTCCGGGAGCAAACTACGAGCAGTACTTC. Protein product: CASSPGANYEQYF. V usage is TRBV12-3 or TRBV12-4 and J usage is TRBJ2-7, with a tentative D call TRBD2 (6 bases). The CDR3 consists of 13 residues. V was trimmed by 5 bases and J by 3 bases, leaving 11 bases between them.

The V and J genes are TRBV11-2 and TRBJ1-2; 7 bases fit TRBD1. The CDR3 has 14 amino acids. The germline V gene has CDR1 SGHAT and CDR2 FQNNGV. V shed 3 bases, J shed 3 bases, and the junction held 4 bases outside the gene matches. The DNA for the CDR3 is TGTGCCAGCAGCTTGACAGGGTCCCACTATGGCTACACCTTC. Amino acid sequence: CASSLTGSHYGYTF.

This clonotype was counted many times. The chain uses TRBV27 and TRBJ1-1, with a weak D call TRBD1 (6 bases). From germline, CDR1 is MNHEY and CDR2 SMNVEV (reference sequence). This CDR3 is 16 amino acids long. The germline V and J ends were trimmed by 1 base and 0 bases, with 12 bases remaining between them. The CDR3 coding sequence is TGTGCCAGCAGTTTATATGCAGGGGCTATGAACACTGAAGCTTTCTTT. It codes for CASSLYAGAMNTEAFF.

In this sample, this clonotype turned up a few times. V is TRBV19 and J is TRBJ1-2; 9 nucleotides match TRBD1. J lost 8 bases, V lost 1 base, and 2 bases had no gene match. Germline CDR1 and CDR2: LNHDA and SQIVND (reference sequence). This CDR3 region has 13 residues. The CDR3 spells CASSIGTGAGYTF. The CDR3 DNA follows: TGTGCCAGTAGTATAGGGACAGGGGCCGGCTACACCTTC.

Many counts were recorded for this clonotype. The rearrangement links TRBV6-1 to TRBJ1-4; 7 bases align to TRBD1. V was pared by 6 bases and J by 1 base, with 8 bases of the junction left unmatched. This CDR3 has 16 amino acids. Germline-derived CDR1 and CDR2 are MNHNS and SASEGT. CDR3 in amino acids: CASRQRQGLTNEKLFF. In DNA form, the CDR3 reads TGTGCCAGCAGGCAAAGACAGGGACTAACTAATGAAAAACTGTTTTTT.

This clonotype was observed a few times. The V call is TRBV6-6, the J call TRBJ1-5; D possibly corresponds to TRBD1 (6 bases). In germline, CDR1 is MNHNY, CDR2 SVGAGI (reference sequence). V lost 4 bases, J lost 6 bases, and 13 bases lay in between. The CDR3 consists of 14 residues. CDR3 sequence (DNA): TGTGCCAGCAGTTCCTCGGGACATCGTCAGCCCCAGCATTTT. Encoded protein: CASSSSGHRQPQHF.

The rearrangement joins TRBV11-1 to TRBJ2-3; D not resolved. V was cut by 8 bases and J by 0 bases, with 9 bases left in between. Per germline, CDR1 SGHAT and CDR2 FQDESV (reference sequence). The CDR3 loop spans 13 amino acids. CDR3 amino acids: CASETTSTDTQYF. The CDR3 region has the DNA TGTGCCAGCGAGACAACTAGCACAGATACGCAGTATTTT.

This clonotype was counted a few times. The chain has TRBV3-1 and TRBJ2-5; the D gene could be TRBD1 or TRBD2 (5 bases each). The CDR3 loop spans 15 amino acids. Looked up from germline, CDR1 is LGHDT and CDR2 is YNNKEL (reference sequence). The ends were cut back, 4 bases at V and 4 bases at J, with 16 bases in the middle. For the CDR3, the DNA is TGTGCCAGCAGCCTGGACTCCAAAAGGGGAGAGACCCAGTACTTC. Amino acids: CASSLDSKRGETQYF.

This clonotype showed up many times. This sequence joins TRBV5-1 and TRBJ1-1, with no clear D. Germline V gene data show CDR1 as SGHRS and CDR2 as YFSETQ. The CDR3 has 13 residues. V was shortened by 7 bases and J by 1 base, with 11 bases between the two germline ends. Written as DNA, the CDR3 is TGCGCCAGCCAAATCGATAGGAACACTGAAGCTTTCTTT. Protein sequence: CASQIDRNTEAFF.

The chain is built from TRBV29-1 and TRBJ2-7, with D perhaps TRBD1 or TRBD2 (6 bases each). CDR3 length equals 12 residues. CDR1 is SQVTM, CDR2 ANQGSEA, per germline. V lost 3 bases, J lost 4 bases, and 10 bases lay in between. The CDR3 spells CSVEGGPYEQYF. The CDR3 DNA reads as TGCAGCGTTGAGGGGGGCCCTTACGAGCAGTACTTC.

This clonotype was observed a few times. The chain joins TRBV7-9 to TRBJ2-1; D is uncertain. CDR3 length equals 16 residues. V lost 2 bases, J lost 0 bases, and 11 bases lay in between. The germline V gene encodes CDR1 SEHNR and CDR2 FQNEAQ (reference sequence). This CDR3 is CASSLTKPSSYNEQFF. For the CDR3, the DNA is TGTGCCAGCAGCTTAACCAAACCGAGCTCCTACAATGAGCAGTTCTTC.

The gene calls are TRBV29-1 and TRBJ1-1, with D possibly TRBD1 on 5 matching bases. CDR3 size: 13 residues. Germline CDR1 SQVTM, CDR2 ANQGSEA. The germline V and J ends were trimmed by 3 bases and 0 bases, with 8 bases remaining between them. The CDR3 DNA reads TGCAGCGTTGAGGGGGAATTGAACACTGAAGCTTTCTTT. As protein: CSVEGELNTEAFF.